These 21 T cell receptor beta chains share one sample of origin, sequenced in a study of blood T cell repertoires in COVID-19. Using immunoSEQ multiplex PCR, the repertoire was profiled, and TCRdb retains in-frame clones only, with some absent. The table has 250,000 to 400,000 clones, 85% seen once. The source material was PBMCs or T cells enriched from blood (not recorded which). These receptors originate from a woman in her thirties who had been exposed to COVID-19.

The chain is built from TRBV4-1 and TRBJ2-3; D ambiguous. The CDR3 sequence is 15 residues long. Trimming removed 1 base from V and 7 bases from J, with 15 bases in between. Germline CDR1 MGHRA, CDR2 YSYEKL. CDR3: CASSQAALKRHTQYF. The CDR3 nucleotides are TGCGCCAGCAGCCAAGCGGCCCTCAAGAGGCATACGCAGTATTTT.

The V gene is TRBV6-2 or TRBV6-3, the J gene TRBJ2-7; 12 bases match TRBD1. This CDR3 contains 15 residues. Germline-derived CDR1 and CDR2 are MNHEY and SVGEGT. Trimming cost V 7 bases and J 4 bases; bases outside gene matches: 8. The CDR3: CASTPRDRGPYEQYF. CDR3 sequence (DNA): TGTGCCAGCACCCCCCGGGACAGGGGGCCGTACGAGCAGTACTTC.

This clone ranks as medium-sized. This chain joins TRBV27 and TRBJ2-3; D perhaps matches TRBD1 (7 bases). The CDR3 has 16 residues. Trimming cost V 3 bases and J 3 bases, with 16 bases left between them. Germline loops: CDR1 MNHEY, CDR2 SMNVEV (reference sequence). CDR3 DNA sequence: TGTGCCAGCAGTTTGTGGAGGGGGCAAGCGACAGATACGCAGTATTTT. Its translation is CASSLWRGQATDTQYF.

DNA of the CDR3: TGTGCCAGCAGGCAATCTACAGGGGGCCGTCAGCCCCAGCATTTT. Translated, it gives CASRQSTGGRQPQHF. The chain recombines TRBV28 with TRBJ1-5; 9 bases are a match to TRBD1. The CDR3 is made up of 15 amino acids. The germline V gene encodes CDR1 MDHEN and CDR2 SYDVKM. After removal of 6 bases from V and 6 bases from J, the junction contained 9 bases not matched to a gene.

The V and J genes are TRBV5-1 and TRBJ1-6, with D possibly TRBD1 on 6 matching bases. CDR3 size: 13 residues. The germline gives CDR1 SGHRS, CDR2 YFSETQ. V was pared by 3 bases and J by 9 bases, with 10 bases between. In nucleotides, the CDR3 is TGCGCCAGCAGCTGGGGGCAGGGTTCACCCCTCCACTTT. It codes for CASSWGQGSPLHF.

This chain connects TRBV3-1 (or the pseudogene TRBV3-2) to TRBJ1-6; D gene uncertain. This CDR3 comprises 15 residues. Germline-derived CDR1 and CDR2 are LGHDT and YNNKEL (reference sequence). With 3 bases removed from V and 5 bases from J, the gap between germline ends came to 11 bases. The CDR3 is CASSQSNSNNSPLHF. CDR3 DNA: TGTGCCAGCAGCCAGTCAAACTCAAATAATTCACCCCTCCACTTT.

V usage is TRBV6-5 and J usage is TRBJ1-1; D gene uncertain. V lost 7 bases and J lost 5, with 14 bases in between. CDR3 size: 13 residues. Germline-derived CDR1 and CDR2 are MNHEY and SVGAGI. DNA for the CDR3: TGTGCCAGCACCAATCCGGGTGCGACTGAAGCTTTCTTT. This codes for CASTNPGATEAFF.

The chain recombines TRBV6-1 with TRBJ2-7, with TRBD2 matching over 9 bases. CDR3 length: 17 amino acids. Germline CDR1 MNHNS, CDR2 SASEGT. Losses at the gene ends were 2 bases for V and 1 base for J; bases not matched to a gene: 9. CDR3 nucleotides: TGTGCCAGCAGTGAAATAACCTTAGCGGGAGTTTCCTACGAGCAGTACTTC. This codes for CASSEITLAGVSYEQYF.

The chain joins TRBV4-3 to TRBJ2-5; TRBD2 matches at 7 bases. This CDR3 is 14 amino acids long. The V gene end was trimmed by 0 bases and the J gene end by 5 bases; junction bases not matched to a gene: 3. In germline, CDR1 is LGHNA, CDR2 YSLEER. Here the CDR3 reads CASSQDRGEETQYF. CDR3 coding DNA: TGCGCCAGCAGCCAAGATCGGGGGGAGGAGACCCAGTACTTC.

This clone was recorded at least ten times. V gene TRBV20-1 combines with J gene TRBJ2-5; 12 bases are shared with TRBD2. Trimming cost V 3 bases and J 3 bases; bases outside gene matches: 2. The CDR3 is 14 residues long. Germline V lookup: CDR1 DFQATT, CDR2 SNEGSKA (reference sequence). CDR3 sequence reads: CSASPSGREETQYF. The CDR3 DNA reads as TGCAGTGCTAGTCCTAGCGGGAGGGAAGAGACCCAGTACTTC.

This clone appeared once. The gene calls are TRBV5-1 and TRBJ2-7, with a weak D call TRBD2 (6 bases). V lost 3 bases, J lost 7 bases, and 11 bases lay in between. The CDR3 is 12 amino acids. The V gene's germline CDR1 is SGHRS and CDR2 YFSETQ. The CDR3 DNA follows: TGCGCCAGCAGCTCCTATGGGAGGGAGCAGTACTTC. Its protein product is CASSSYGREQYF.

This sequence joins TRBV7-9 and TRBJ1-2; 9 bases align to TRBD1. The V gene's germline CDR1 is SEHNR and CDR2 FQNEAQ (reference sequence). The CDR3 loop spans 13 amino acids. J gave up 8 bases and V 5 bases, and 6 bases lay outside the gene matches. CDR3 coding DNA: TGTGCCAGCAGCCCACAGGGGGCTGAGGGCTACACCTTC. Translating gives CASSPQGAEGYTF.

This clone is a singleton in its sample. The V call is TRBV4-1, the J call TRBJ1-3; D may be TRBD1 (5 bases). Trimming cost V 0 bases and J 12 bases, with 12 bases left between them. The germline gives CDR1 MGHRA, CDR2 YSYEKL. The CDR3 is made up of 13 amino acids. The CDR3 region has the DNA TGCGCCAGCAGCCAAGATACGGCCAGGGTCATATATTTT. Translating it yields CASSQDTARVIYF.

This sequence joins TRBV12-5 and TRBJ2-3; 8 positions match TRBD2. CDR1 is LGHNT and CDR2 is FRNRAP in the germline V gene. The length of the CDR3 is 16 residues. Unmatched junction bases numbered 5, after V lost 0 bases and J lost 3 bases. The DNA of the CDR3 is TGTGCTAGTGGTTTGGTAGACGGGGGGGCAACAGATACGCAGTATTTT. This codes for CASGLVDGGATDTQYF.

V usage is TRBV6-5 and J usage is TRBJ2-1; maybe TRBD2 (5 bases). Trimming removed 5 bases at V and 4 bases at J, with 12 bases between. The V gene's germline CDR1 is MNHEY and CDR2 SVGAGI. The CDR3 sequence is 14 residues long. The CDR3 is CASSTPGGYNEQFF. In DNA form, the CDR3 reads TGTGCCAGCAGTACCCCTGGCGGGTACAATGAGCAGTTCTTC.

The chain carries TRBV27 and TRBJ1-4, with D perhaps TRBD1 (6 bases). Trimming cost V 3 bases and J 7 bases, with 12 bases left between them. The CDR3 consists of 14 residues. The germline V gene encodes CDR1 MNHEY and CDR2 SMNVEV (reference sequence). The CDR3 region has the DNA TGTGCCAGCAGTTTTGACAGGAGCTCTGAAAAACTGTTTTTT. It encodes CASSFDRSSEKLFF.

The rearrangement links TRBV28 to TRBJ1-2; 8 nucleotides line up with TRBD1. Trimming at V came to 5 bases and at J to 3 bases, leaving 2 bases not matched to a gene. This CDR3 comprises 13 residues. Per the germline V gene, CDR1 is MDHEN and CDR2 is SYDVKM. The DNA for the CDR3 is TGTGCCAGCAGTCAGGGACAGGACTATGGCTACACCTTC. It is translated as CASSQGQDYGYTF.

The CDR3 loop reads CASSQGLAGGDTQYF. In DNA form, the CDR3 reads TGCGCCAGCAGCCAGGGACTAGCGGGAGGAGATACGCAGTATTTT. V gene TRBV4-1 combines with J gene TRBJ2-3, with 15 bases identical to TRBD2. The germline CDR1 and CDR2 sequences are MGHRA and YSYEKL. The CDR3 length is 15 residues. The ends lost 3 bases at V and 5 bases at J; junction bases unmatched: 0.

This chain joins TRBV12-3 or TRBV12-4 and TRBJ1-1; D may be TRBD1 (6 bases). This CDR3 has 12 amino acids. V shed 6 bases and J shed 8 bases, with 13 bases lying between them. The CDR3 sequence is CASSRTGIEAFF. The CDR3 DNA sequence: TGTGCCAGCAGCCGTACAGGGATAGAAGCTTTCTTT.

The CDR3 loop reads CASSPRTGGDTEAFF. The CDR3 coding sequence is TGTGCCAGCAGCCCCAGGACAGGGGGGGACACTGAAGCTTTCTTT. This chain joins TRBV5-4 and TRBJ1-1; 10 nucleotides align to TRBD1. Germline V gives CDR1 SGHNT, CDR2 YYREEE (reference sequence). CDR3 size: 15 residues. V gave up 4 bases and J gave up 3 bases; unmatched junction bases: 6.

The chain links TRBV28 to TRBJ1-1, with 7 nucleotides matching TRBD1. Germline V lookup: CDR1 MDHEN, CDR2 SYDVKM. Trimming took 5 bases from V and 0 from J; bases not matched to a gene: 6. This CDR3 is 15 amino acids long. CDR3 coding DNA: TGTGCCAGCAGTCGGGACAGCATTATGAACACTGAAGCTTTCTTT. Translated, it gives CASSRDSIMNTEAFF.